This T cell receptor beta chain emerged from a study of blood T cell repertoires in COVID-19. Turning to the study itself: Material from acute and convalescent COVID-19 was sourced from the United States, Italy and Spain.

Sequenced by immunoSEQ multiplex PCR; TCRdb stores in-frame clones only, minus some. The sample carries about 36,000 clones, approximately 80% recorded once. The CDR3 has 15 amino acids. CDR1 is SGHDT and CDR2 is YYEEEE in the germline V gene. The V and J ends lost 3 bases and 6 bases, in that order; junction bases with no gene match: 8. Sequencing was done on a sample of peripheral blood. V usage is TRBV5-6 and J usage is TRBJ2-3; 9 nucleotides match TRBD1. The sequence was obtained from a human donor in a cohort sampled during active COVID-19. The DNA for the CDR3 is TGTGCCAGCAGCTCGCCGGGACAGGGCGGGGATACGCAGTATTTT. It yields the protein CASSSPGQGGDTQYF.